The present T cell receptor (beta chain) was sequenced within a study of T cell responses to AZD1222 COVID-19 vaccine. Background on the study: It was second doses at about 4 or about 12 weeks that were pooled. The study's findings and limits: Unmutated regions of variants are reportedly targeted by nearly half of spike-specific TCRs. Regions 160-218 and 743-854 dominated among vaccine-associated CD4 TCRs spanning spike. In all cases, repertoires were sampled only after the peak T cell response.

Germline-derived CDR1 and CDR2 are SQVTM and ANQGSEA. With V trimmed by 7 bases and J by 0 bases, 7 bases remained unmatched. This CDR3 comprises 15 residues. Comment on this clone: The antigen is not known.

Method: immunoSEQ multiplex PCR; TCRdb's copy keeps in-frame clones and lacks some. The repertoire holds roughly 130,000 clones, with around 92% as singletons. The source is an adult in good health. The specimen comprised peripheral blood, sampled on day 0 of AZD1222 vaccination. V and J are TRBV29-1 and TRBJ1-5, with 9 bases aligning to TRBD1. DNA for the CDR3: TGCAGCGCCCGGACAGGGGACGGTAGCAATCAGCCCCAGCATTTT. It encodes CSARTGDGSNQPQHF.